These 21 T cell receptor beta chains were sequenced from one sample in a study of blood T cell repertoires in COVID-19. Method: immunoSEQ multiplex PCR; TCRdb's copy keeps in-frame clones and lacks some. The profile shows around 470,000 clones, about 91% of them singletons. Material for sequencing was peripheral blood. The receptors shown here come from a man between 18 and 29 years old with COVID-19, enrolled during active disease.

The genes are TRBV10-1 and TRBJ2-7; D call uncertain. The germline V gene encodes CDR1 WNHNN and CDR2 SYGVQD (reference sequence). The CDR3 length is 14 residues. V was trimmed by 3 bases and J by 3 bases, leaving 12 bases between them. The CDR3 is CASSESRLNYEQYF. Here the CDR3 DNA reads TGCGCCAGCAGTGAATCCAGGTTAAACTACGAGCAGTACTTC.

The CDR3 loop reads CASSIDRGRETEAFF. In nucleotides, the CDR3 is TGTGCCAGCAGCATTGACAGGGGGCGAGAGACTGAAGCTTTCTTT. V gene TRBV5-4 combines with J gene TRBJ1-1, with TRBD1 matching over 10 bases. The CDR3 has 15 amino acids. CDR1 SGHNT and CDR2 YYREEE come from the germline V gene (reference sequence). The V segment lost 4 bases and the J segment 5 bases; nucleotides outside the gene matches: 8.

The rearrangement links TRBV24-1 to TRBJ2-2; TRBD1 is a possible D gene (6 bases). Per germline, CDR1 KGHDR and CDR2 SFDVKD. This CDR3 is built from 14 residues. V shed 8 bases and J shed 3 bases, with 12 bases lying between them. CDR3 in amino acids: CATNPGVDTGELFF. In nucleotides, the CDR3 is TGTGCCACCAATCCAGGGGTGGACACCGGGGAGCTGTTTTTT.

The chain uses TRBV19 and TRBJ1-2; D is unresolved. In germline, CDR1 is LNHDA, CDR2 SQIVND (reference sequence). The CDR3 runs to 13 residues. V lost 1 base, J lost 6 bases, and 9 bases lay in between. The CDR3 loop reads CASSIVSRDGYTF. CDR3 bases: TGTGCCAGTAGTATAGTATCCCGGGATGGCTACACCTTC.

The V and J genes are TRBV6-5 and TRBJ1-4, with a tentative D call TRBD1 (6 bases). The CDR3 is 15 amino acids. Trimming left V 2 bases short and J 7 bases short, with 14 bases between. CDR1 and CDR2 from the germline V gene are MNHEY and SVGAGI. The CDR3, as DNA: TGTGCCAGCAGTTACCGGGGGGCCGGTGCTGAAAAACTGTTTTTT. Translation: CASSYRGAGAEKLFF.

V usage is TRBV5-1 and J usage is TRBJ2-2; D may be TRBD1 (6 bases). Germline CDR1 reads SGHRS; CDR2 reads YFSETQ. Trimming removed 4 bases at V and 1 base at J, with 8 bases between. The CDR3 loop spans 14 amino acids. In DNA, the CDR3 is TGCGCCAGCAGCCCGACAGGGAACACCGGGGAGCTGTTTTTT. Translating gives CASSPTGNTGELFF. The full variable domain, rest sourced from reference TRBV5-1 and TRBJ2-2, is KAGVTQTPRYLIKTRGQQVTLSCSPISGHRSVSWYQQTPGQGLQFLFEYFSETQRNKGNFPGRFSGRQFSNSRSEMNVSTLELGDSALYLCASSPTGNTGELFFGEGSRLTVL.

This clone showed up just a few times. J is TRBJ1-5 and V is TRBV7-2, with D tentatively TRBD1 (6 bases). The CDR3 consists of 15 residues. The germline V and J ends were trimmed by 5 bases and 2 bases, with 13 bases remaining between them. Germline lookup yields CDR1 SGHTA and CDR2 FQGNSA. CDR3 in DNA: TGTGCCAGCAGCACTACAGGGAGGGGCAATCAGCCCCAGCATTTT. As protein: CASSTTGRGNQPQHF.

This chain links TRBV30 with TRBJ1-1; the D gene is possibly TRBD1 (5 bases). The germline gives CDR1 GTSNPN, CDR2 SVGIG (reference sequence). Deletions cut 4 bases from V and 4 bases from J, with 10 bases between. The CDR3 spans 12 residues. The CDR3 spells CAWKLGATEAFF. CDR3 DNA sequence: TGTGCCTGGAAGCTTGGGGCCACTGAAGCTTTCTTT.

The J gene is TRBJ1-3, the V gene TRBV5-8; tentatively, D is TRBD1 (5 bases). Trimming removed 3 bases from V and 4 bases from J, with 8 bases in between. CDR3 length equals 13 residues. The germline V gene has CDR1 SGHTS and CDR2 YDEGEE. The CDR3 coding sequence is TGTGCCAGCAGCTGGCGACAGGGAAACACCATATATTTT. This gives the protein CASSWRQGNTIYF.

The genes are TRBV14 and TRBJ2-1; unclear D gene. This CDR3 is built from 14 residues. Germline V gene sequence: CDR1 SGHDN, CDR2 FVKESK. V shed 2 bases and J shed 8 bases, with 13 bases lying between them. CDR3 amino acids: CASSQPFFEDEQFF. DNA for the CDR3: TGTGCCAGCAGCCAACCGTTTTTTGAGGATGAGCAGTTCTTC. Full variable domain (missing parts from reference TRBV14 and TRBJ2-1): EAGVTQFPSHSVIEKGQTVTLRCDPISGHDNLYWYRRVMGKEIKFLLHFVKESKQDESGMPNNRFLAERTGGTYSTLKVQPAELEDSGVYFCASSQPFFEDEQFFGPGTRLTVL.

The CDR3 loop is CASSLTGYGYTF. The CDR3 bases are TGCGCCAGCAGCCTGACAGGCTATGGCTACACCTTC. This chain connects TRBV4-1 to TRBJ1-2, with a weak D call TRBD1 (6 bases). This CDR3 comprises 12 residues. V dropped 4 bases and J dropped 4 bases, with 7 bases sitting between them. Germline CDR1 is MGHRA and CDR2 is YSYEKL.

J is TRBJ2-2 and V is TRBV5-4; D perhaps matches TRBD2 (6 bases). Germline assignment: CDR1 SGHNT and CDR2 YYREEE (reference sequence). This CDR3 is 17 amino acids long. Trimming took off 0 bases at V and 0 bases at J, with 12 bases between the two ends. CDR3 sequence reads: CASSLAGGAANTGELFF. In DNA form, the CDR3 reads TGTGCCAGCAGCTTGGCCGGGGGAGCGGCGAACACCGGGGAGCTGTTTTTT.

The chain combines TRBV7-9 with TRBJ1-1, with TRBD1 identical over 9 bases. The CDR3 runs 14 residues. Trimming took 5 bases from V and 11 from J; bases not matched to a gene: 12. Germline assignment: CDR1 SEHNR and CDR2 FQNEAQ (reference sequence). The CDR3 region has the DNA TGTGCCAGCAGCCCACGAGCCCCCGGGACAGGGGCTTTCTTT. Translated, it gives CASSPRAPGTGAFF. Combining the CDR3 with reference TRBV7-9 and TRBJ1-1 gives the whole variable domain DTGVSQNPRHKITKRGQNVTFRCDPISEHNRLYWYRQTLGQGPEFLTYFQNEAQLEKSRLLSDRFSAERPKGSFSTLEIQRTEQGDSAMYLCASSPRAPGTGAFFGQGTRLTVV.

The chain couples TRBV18 to TRBJ2-2; D is perhaps TRBD1 (7 bases). V lost 6 bases, J lost 1 base, and 18 bases lay in between. The CDR3 is 17 residues long. From germline, CDR1 is KGHSH and CDR2 LQKENI. The CDR3 sequence: CASSPNRQGLNTGELFF. The CDR3 DNA reads as TGTGCCAGCTCCCCTAACCGACAGGGACTGAACACCGGGGAGCTGTTTTTT.

The V gene is TRBV7-3, the J gene TRBJ2-2; TRBD2 aligns across 8 bases. V was clipped by 6 bases and J by 4 bases; unmatched bases: 10. CDR3 length: 16 amino acids. The germline CDR1 and CDR2 sequences are SGHTA and FQGTGA. CDR3 nucleotides: TGTGCCAGCAGGCGAACCGGGACTAGTCTCACCGGGGAGCTGTTTTTT. It codes for CASRRTGTSLTGELFF.

The rearrangement joins TRBV3-1 (or the pseudogene TRBV3-2) to TRBJ2-1; 9 nucleotides align to TRBD2. The CDR3 spans 18 residues. V shed 2 bases and J 7 bases; nucleotides not matched to a gene: 15. CDR1 is LGHDT, CDR2 YNNKEL, per germline (reference sequence). CDR3 amino acids: CASSQTSRWTSETNEQFF. The CDR3 nucleotides are TGTGCCAGCAGCCAAACCTCCCGGTGGACTAGCGAGACGAATGAGCAGTTCTTC.

The CDR3 sequence: CASKMTGNSGANVLTF. The DNA of the CDR3 is TGTGCCAGTAAAATGACAGGCAACTCTGGGGCCAACGTCCTGACTTTC. The J gene is TRBJ2-6, the V gene TRBV19; D perhaps matches TRBD1 (6 bases). Germline-derived CDR1 and CDR2 are LNHDA and SQIVND (reference sequence). Trimming left V 7 bases short and J 0 bases short, with 13 bases between. The CDR3 covers 16 residues.

This sequence joins TRBV19 and TRBJ2-1, with 10 bases aligning to TRBD2. The CDR3 has 15 amino acids. Looked up from germline, CDR1 is LNHDA and CDR2 is SQIVND (reference sequence). The V segment lost 9 bases and the J segment 7 bases; nucleotides outside the gene matches: 12. The DNA for the CDR3 is TGTGCCAGCATGGTCAGCGGGAGGGGACGGAATGAGCAGTTCTTC. This sequence encodes CASMVSGRGRNEQFF.

V and J are TRBV6-4 and TRBJ1-1; TRBD1 aligns across 9 bases. CDR3 length: 14 residues. V trimming: 6 bases; J trimming: 7 bases; junction bases outside the gene matches: 9. Germline V gene sequence: CDR1 MRHNA, CDR2 SNTAGT. As DNA, the CDR3 is TGTGCCAGCAGGCCTGGGACAGGGCGCTATGAAGCTTTCTTT. Amino acids: CASRPGTGRYEAFF.

The V and J genes are TRBV2 and TRBJ1-3; a weak D match, TRBD1 (5 bases). This CDR3 contains 12 residues. Germline CDR1 and CDR2: SNHLY and FYNNEI. V gave up 8 bases and J gave up 4 bases, with 9 bases separating them. The CDR3 sequence is CASGQSGNTIYF. The CDR3 region has the DNA TGTGCCAGCGGACAATCCGGAAACACCATATATTTT.

This chain joins TRBV3-1 (or the pseudogene TRBV3-2) and TRBJ2-7; D remains unclear. This CDR3 is 13 amino acids long. CDR1 LGHDT and CDR2 YNNKEL come from the germline V gene (reference sequence). Deletions cut 3 bases from V and 6 bases from J, with 12 bases between. CDR3 nucleotide sequence: TGTGCCAGCAGCCAGCTCCTAGATGCCGAGCAGTACTTC. Translated, it gives CASSQLLDAEQYF.